This TCR beta chain was obtained from a study of cytomegalovirus exposure and HLA in healthy donors. Trimming cost V 5 bases and J 5 bases; bases outside gene matches: 7. CDR3 length: 15 residues. Germline CDR1 reads MGHDK; CDR2 reads SYGVNS. Primers: 60 Vbeta forward and 13 Jbeta reverse. Clones were sequenced by immunoSEQ multiplex PCR, and TCRdb holds only the in-frame ones, with some missing. Seen here are some 140,000 clones, about four fifths observed once, and the top ten hold approximately 8%. The receptor comes from a man aged 25-40 years in good health and CMV-seropositive. The rearrangement uses TRBV25-1 and TRBJ2-3; TRBD2 agrees at 10 bases. Sequencing was done on a sample of PBMCs. This CDR3 is CASSPPSGRLDTQYF. Here the CDR3 DNA reads TGTGCCAGCAGTCCCCCTAGCGGGAGACTAGATACGCAGTATTTT.